The present TCR beta chain was sequenced within a study of CD8 T cells in Susac syndrome. Random hexamers were used to reverse transcribe 0.5 to 1 ug of RNA. From the immunoSEQ multiplex PCR reads, TCRdb called clonotypes with MiXCR, one entry per CDR3 protein. The table records roughly 60,000 distinct CDR3 sequences, around nine tenths of them present only once. In this sample, this clonotype turned up a few times. The CDR3 is 13 residues long. Trimming pared 5 bases from V and 3 bases from J, leaving 11 bases between. This receptor was taken from a human donor in good health. The V call is TRBV12-3 or TRBV12-4, the J call TRBJ2-7; tentatively, D is TRBD1 or TRBD2 (6 bases each). Sequencing input: CD8+ T cells from PBMCs. The CDR3 is CASSPRGGYEQYF. The CDR3 DNA follows: TGTGCCAGCAGTCCCAGGGGAGGCTACGAGCAGTACTTC.